The 18 T cell receptor beta chains below all came from one sample that was sequenced in a study of human CD8 memory T cell subsets. Scientists made TCR beta libraries using UMI-labeled 5' RACE. TCRdb reprocessed the 5' RACE reads and reports one entry per CDR3 protein, with no DNA. The specimen's table records under 13,000 distinct CDR3 sequences. Material for sequencing was CD8+ T cells from PBMCs. These TCRs come from a human donor in good health.

V usage is TRBV5-4 and J usage is TRBJ2-7; with no DNA, the TCRdb D assignment of TRBD1 cannot be verified. Germline V gene sequence: CDR1 SGHNT, CDR2 YYREEE (reference sequence). This CDR3 spans 15 amino acids. Here the CDR3 reads CASSDWDTNSYEQYF.

The V gene is TRBV7-9, the J gene TRBJ2-5; TCRdb gives TRBD2 as the D gene, but with no DNA this cannot be confirmed. CDR1 is SEHNR and CDR2 is FQNEAQ in the germline V gene (reference sequence). This CDR3 has 15 amino acids. The CDR3 region is CASSSPGTSGRAQYF.

V and J are TRBV24-1 and TRBJ2-1; without DNA, the TCRdb call of TRBD2 cannot be checked. CDR1 KGHDR and CDR2 SFDVKD come from the germline V gene. CDR3 length equals 11 residues. The CDR3 protein is CATSGSGEQFF.

The V and J genes are TRBV28 and TRBJ2-7; the D gene TCRdb calls, TRBD1, cannot be checked with no DNA. Germline V gene sequence: CDR1 MDHEN, CDR2 SYDVKM. The CDR3 is 15 amino acids. CDR3 sequence: CASSGLQGAHYEQYF.

CDR3 sequence reads: CASSSKGLETYEQYF. The chain is built from TRBV5-8 and TRBJ2-7; the D call of TRBD2 rests on TCRdb alone, since no DNA is present to check it. Germline CDR1 and CDR2: SGHTS and YDEGEE. The CDR3 is 15 residues long. Combining the CDR3 with reference TRBV5-8 and TRBJ2-7 gives the whole variable domain EAGVTQSPTHLIKTRGQQATLRCSPISGHTSVYWYQQALGLGLQFLLWYDEGEERNRGNFPPRFSGRQFPNYSSELNVNALELEDSALYLCASSSKGLETYEQYFGPGTRLTVT.

The chain recombines TRBV9 with TRBJ2-2. The CDR3 loop spans 18 amino acids. Per the germline V gene, CDR1 is SGDLS and CDR2 is YYNGEE. The CDR3 sequence is CASSVVPSTIDFTGELFF.

The rearrangement joins TRBV7-9 to TRBJ2-3. This CDR3 has 13 residues. Looked up from germline, CDR1 is SEHNR and CDR2 is FQNEAQ (reference sequence). The chain's CDR3 is CASSFPGPDTQYF.

The J gene is TRBJ2-7, the V gene TRBV9; TCRdb picks TRBD1, but there is no DNA to check that call. Germline assignment: CDR1 SGDLS and CDR2 YYNGEE. CDR3 length equals 14 residues. The CDR3 sequence: CASSPGGSSYEQYF.

V usage is TRBV7-8 and J usage is TRBJ2-3. This CDR3 spans 14 amino acids. The germline gives CDR1 SGHVS, CDR2 FQNEAQ. CDR3 sequence reads: CASSPRVGTDTQYF.

V and J are TRBV29-1 and TRBJ2-3. This CDR3 contains 12 residues. Germline V CDR1 and CDR2: SQVTM, ANQGSEA. The chain's CDR3 is CSVSGVADTQYF.

The genes are TRBV10-2 and TRBJ2-7; TCRdb reports TRBD2, a call that lacks DNA to check it against. The germline V gene encodes CDR1 WSHSY and CDR2 SAAADI. There are 20 residues in the CDR3. The CDR3 loop reads CASSESWGSGSGSGSDEQYF.

This chain joins TRBV28 and TRBJ2-5; TCRdb's D call, TRBD1, is unchecked because there is no DNA. The CDR3 totals 17 residues. Germline V CDR1 and CDR2: MDHEN, SYDVKM. The CDR3: CASSLEPGTISQETQYF.

The gene calls are TRBV7-6 and TRBJ2-7; the TCRdb call, TRBD1, lacks DNA for checking. CDR1 and CDR2 from the germline V gene are SGHVS and FNYEAQ. The length of the CDR3 is 12 residues. CDR3 protein: CASSTAGVEQYF.

The rearrangement links TRBV18 to TRBJ2-5. CDR3 length: 15 residues. The germline V gene encodes CDR1 KGHSH and CDR2 LQKENI. The CDR3 reads CASSPPSWGWETQYF.

V usage is TRBV7-8 and J usage is TRBJ2-7; the TRBD1 assignment by TCRdb is unverifiable without DNA. This CDR3 contains 15 residues. Germline V gene sequence: CDR1 SGHVS, CDR2 FQNEAQ. CDR3 in amino acids: CASSFSGRPSYEQYF. Looking up the rest from reference TRBV7-8 and TRBJ2-7 gives the full variable domain: GAGVSQSPRYKVAKRGQDVALRCDPISGHVSLFWYQQALGQGPEFLTYFQNEAQLDKSGLPSDRFFAERPEGSVSTLKIQRTQQEDSAVYLCASSFSGRPSYEQYFGPGTRLTVT.

The chain has TRBV25-1 and TRBJ2-3; the D call from TCRdb, TRBD2, cannot be confirmed without DNA. In germline, CDR1 is MGHDK, CDR2 SYGVNS. The CDR3 sequence is 19 residues long. CDR3: CASIVRVSGGAIRPDTQYF.

The CDR3 here is CASSESEGPDTQYF. The chain employs TRBV10-1 and TRBJ2-3. Germline lookup yields CDR1 WNHNN and CDR2 SYGVQD (reference sequence). The CDR3 is 14 amino acids.

The rearrangement uses TRBV7-9 and TRBJ2-1; the D call of TRBD1 rests on TCRdb alone, since no DNA is present to check it. The V gene's germline CDR1 is SEHNR and CDR2 FQNEAQ (reference sequence). CDR3 length: 15 residues. The CDR3 here is CASSLGTGVSNEQFF. The full variable domain, with the rest looked up from reference TRBV7-9 and TRBJ2-1, is DTGVSQNPRHKITKRGQNVTFRCDPISEHNRLYWYRQTLGQGPEFLTYFQNEAQLEKSRLLSDRFSAERPKGSFSTLEIQRTEQGDSAMYLCASSLGTGVSNEQFFGPGTRLTVL.